This T cell receptor beta chain originates from a study of radiation and T cells in renal cell carcinoma. V lost 2 bases, J lost 2 bases, and 11 bases lay in between. The CDR3 totals 15 residues. CDR1 is SGHTA, CDR2 FQGNSA, per germline. Sequenced by immunoSEQ multiplex PCR; TCRdb stores in-frame clones only, minus some. The sample includes roughly 130,000 clones, around 90% of them seen just once. The time point here: blood 2 weeks post-SBRT. Stated treatment: 15 Gy SBRT to primary tumor, nephrectomy 4 weeks later. The chain employs TRBV7-2 and TRBJ2-3; D is perhaps TRBD1 (6 bases). This clonotype originated in a woman aged 70-85 years with renal cell carcinoma. Specimen: blood, collected from a patient whose treatment included radiotherapy and nephrectomy. The CDR3 loop reads CASSLKDRHTDTQYF. CDR3 DNA sequence: TGTGCCAGCAGCTTAAAAGACAGGCACACAGATACGCAGTATTTT. Full variable domain (missing parts from reference TRBV7-2 and TRBJ2-3): GAGVSQSPSNKVTEKGKDVELRCDPISGHTALYWYRQSLGQGLEFLIYFQGNSAPDKSGLPSDRFSAERTGGSVSTLTIQRTQQEDSAVYLCASSLKDRHTDTQYFGPGTRLTVL.